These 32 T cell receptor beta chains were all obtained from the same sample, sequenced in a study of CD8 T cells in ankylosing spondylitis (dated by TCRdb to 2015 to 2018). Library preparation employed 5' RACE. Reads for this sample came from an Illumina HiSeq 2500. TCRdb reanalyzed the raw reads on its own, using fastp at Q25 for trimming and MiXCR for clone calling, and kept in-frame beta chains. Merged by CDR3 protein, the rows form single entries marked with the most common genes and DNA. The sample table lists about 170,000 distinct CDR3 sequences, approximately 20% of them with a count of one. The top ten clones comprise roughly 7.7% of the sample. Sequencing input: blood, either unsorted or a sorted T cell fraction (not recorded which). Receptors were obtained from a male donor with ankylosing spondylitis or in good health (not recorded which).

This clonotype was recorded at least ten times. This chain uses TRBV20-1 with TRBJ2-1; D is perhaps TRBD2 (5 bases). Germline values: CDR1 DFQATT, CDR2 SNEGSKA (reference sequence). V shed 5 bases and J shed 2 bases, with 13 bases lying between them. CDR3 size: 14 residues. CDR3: CSAPDYKAYNEQFF. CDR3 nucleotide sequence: TGCAGTGCTCCAGACTACAAGGCCTACAATGAGCAGTTCTTC.

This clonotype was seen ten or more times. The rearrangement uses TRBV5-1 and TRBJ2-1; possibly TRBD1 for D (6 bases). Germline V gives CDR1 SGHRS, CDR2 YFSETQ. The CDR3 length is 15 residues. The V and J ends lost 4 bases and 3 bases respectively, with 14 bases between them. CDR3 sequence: CASSRDTGDYNEQFF. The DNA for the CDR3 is TGCGCCAGCAGCCGGGACACAGGCGACTACAATGAGCAGTTCTTC.

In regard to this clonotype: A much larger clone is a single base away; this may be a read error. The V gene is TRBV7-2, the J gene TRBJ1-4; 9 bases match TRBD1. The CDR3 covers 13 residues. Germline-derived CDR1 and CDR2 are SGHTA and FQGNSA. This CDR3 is CVSRGQGDEKLFF. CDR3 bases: TGTGTCAGCAGGGGACAGGGCGATGAAAAACTGTTTTTT.

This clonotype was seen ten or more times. The CDR3 loop reads CASSPLGAVGQPQHF. CDR3 bases: TGTGCCAGCTCACCGTTGGGGGCGGTTGGACAGCCCCAGCATTTT. This chain links TRBV18 with TRBJ1-5, with D maybe TRBD1 (6 bases). Trimming shortened V by 3 bases and J by 7 bases, and 16 bases separated the two germline ends. This CDR3 contains 15 residues. The germline CDR1 and CDR2 sequences are KGHSH and LQKENI.

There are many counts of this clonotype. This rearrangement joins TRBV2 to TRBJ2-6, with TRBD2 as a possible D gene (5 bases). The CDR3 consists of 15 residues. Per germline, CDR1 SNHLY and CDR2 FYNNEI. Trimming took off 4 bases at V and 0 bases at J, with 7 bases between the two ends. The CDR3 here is CASSGGFSGANVLTF. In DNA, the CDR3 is TGTGCCAGCAGTGGAGGGTTCTCTGGGGCCAACGTCCTGACTTTC.

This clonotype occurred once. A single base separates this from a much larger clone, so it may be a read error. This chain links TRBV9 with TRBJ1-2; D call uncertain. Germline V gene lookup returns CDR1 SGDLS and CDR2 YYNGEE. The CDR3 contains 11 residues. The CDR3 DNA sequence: TGTGCCAGAAGCGCTCCGGGTGGCTACACCTTC. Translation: CARSAPGGYTF.

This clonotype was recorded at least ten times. Here the CDR3 DNA reads TGCGCCAGCAGCCCTACCACTACCGAGCAGTACTTC. Its translation is CASSPTTTEQYF. The chain links TRBV5-1 to TRBJ2-7; no definite D call. Germline CDR1 and CDR2: SGHRS and YFSETQ. Trimming left V 4 bases short and J 6 bases short, with 11 bases between. This CDR3 contains 12 residues.

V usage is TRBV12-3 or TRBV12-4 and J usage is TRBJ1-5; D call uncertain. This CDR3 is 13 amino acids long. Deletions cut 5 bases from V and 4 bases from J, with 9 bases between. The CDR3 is CASSPDENQPQHF. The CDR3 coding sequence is TGTGCCAGCAGTCCTGACGAGAATCAGCCCCAGCATTTT.

The CDR3 sequence is CASSSRGLLHNEQFF. As DNA, the CDR3 is TGTGCCAGCTCCTCCAGGGGCCTCCTCCACAATGAGCAGTTCTTC. The chain uses TRBV18 and TRBJ2-1, with D possibly being TRBD1 (6 bases). The CDR3 is 15 amino acids. Germline values: CDR1 KGHSH, CDR2 LQKENI. The V end lost 6 bases, the J end lost 5 bases, and 17 bases lay between the germline ends.

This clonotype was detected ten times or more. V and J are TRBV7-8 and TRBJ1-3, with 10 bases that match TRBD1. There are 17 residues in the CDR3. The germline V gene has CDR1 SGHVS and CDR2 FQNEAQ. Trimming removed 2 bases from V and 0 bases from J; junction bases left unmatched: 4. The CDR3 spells CASSLWDRGNSGNTIYF. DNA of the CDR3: TGTGCCAGCAGCTTATGGGACAGGGGTAACTCTGGAAACACCATATATTTT.

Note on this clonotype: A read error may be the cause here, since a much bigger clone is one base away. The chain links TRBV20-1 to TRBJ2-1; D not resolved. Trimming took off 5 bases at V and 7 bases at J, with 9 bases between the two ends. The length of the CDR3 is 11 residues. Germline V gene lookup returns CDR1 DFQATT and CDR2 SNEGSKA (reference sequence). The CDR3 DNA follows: TGCAGTGCTGCCCTGACTAATGAGCAGTTCTTC. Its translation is CSAALTNEQFF.

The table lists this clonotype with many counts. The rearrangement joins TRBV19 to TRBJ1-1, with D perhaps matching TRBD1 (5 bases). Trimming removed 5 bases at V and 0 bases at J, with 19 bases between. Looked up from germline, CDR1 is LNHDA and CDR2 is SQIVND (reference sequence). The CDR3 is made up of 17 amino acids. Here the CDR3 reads CASSPLRGTSMNTEAFF. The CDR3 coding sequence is TGTGCCAGTAGTCCCCTTAGGGGTACCTCTATGAACACTGAAGCTTTCTTT.

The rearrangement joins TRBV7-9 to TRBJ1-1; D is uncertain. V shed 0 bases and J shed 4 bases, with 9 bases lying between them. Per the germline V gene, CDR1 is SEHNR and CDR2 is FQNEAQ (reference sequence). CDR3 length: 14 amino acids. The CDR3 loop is CASSLAGVPTEAFF. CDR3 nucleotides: TGTGCCAGCAGCTTAGCGGGTGTTCCCACTGAAGCTTTCTTT.

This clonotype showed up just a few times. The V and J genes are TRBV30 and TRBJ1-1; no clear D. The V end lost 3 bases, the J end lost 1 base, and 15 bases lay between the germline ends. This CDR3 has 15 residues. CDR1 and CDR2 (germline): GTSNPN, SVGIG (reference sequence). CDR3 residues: CAWRGGRYRNTEAFF. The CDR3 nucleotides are TGTGCCTGGAGGGGAGGAAGGTACAGGAACACTGAAGCTTTCTTT.

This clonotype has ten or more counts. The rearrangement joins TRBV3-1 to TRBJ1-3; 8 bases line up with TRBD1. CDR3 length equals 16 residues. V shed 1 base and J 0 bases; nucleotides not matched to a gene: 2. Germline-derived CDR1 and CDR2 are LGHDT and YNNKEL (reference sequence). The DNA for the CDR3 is TGTGCCAGCAGCCAAGCAGGGGGCCCCTCTGGAAACACCATATATTTT. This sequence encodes CASSQAGGPSGNTIYF.

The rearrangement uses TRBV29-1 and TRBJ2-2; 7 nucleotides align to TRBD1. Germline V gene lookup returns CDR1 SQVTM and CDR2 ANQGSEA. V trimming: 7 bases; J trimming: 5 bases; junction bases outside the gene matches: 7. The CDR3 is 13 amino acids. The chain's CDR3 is CSATPRGTGELFF. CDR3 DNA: TGCAGCGCGACCCCCAGGGGGACCGGGGAGCTGTTTTTT.

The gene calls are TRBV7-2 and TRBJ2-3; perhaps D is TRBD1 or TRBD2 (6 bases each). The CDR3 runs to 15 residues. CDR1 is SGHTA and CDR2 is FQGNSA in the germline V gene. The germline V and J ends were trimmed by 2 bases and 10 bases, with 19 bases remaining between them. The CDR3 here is CASSLKGGPGIAQYF. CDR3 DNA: TGTGCCAGCAGCTTAAAAGGGGGGCCGGGAATTGCGCAGTATTTT.

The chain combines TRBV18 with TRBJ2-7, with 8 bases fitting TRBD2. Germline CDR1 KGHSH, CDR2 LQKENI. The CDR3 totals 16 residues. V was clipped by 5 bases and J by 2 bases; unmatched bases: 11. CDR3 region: CASSATSSGPTYEQYF. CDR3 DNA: TGTGCCAGCTCAGCCACCTCTAGCGGGCCGACCTACGAGCAGTACTTC.

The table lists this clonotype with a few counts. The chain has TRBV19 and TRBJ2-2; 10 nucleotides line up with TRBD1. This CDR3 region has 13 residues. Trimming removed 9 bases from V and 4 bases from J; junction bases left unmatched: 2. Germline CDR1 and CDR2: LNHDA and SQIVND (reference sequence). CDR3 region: CASRDRGTGELFF. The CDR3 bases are TGTGCCAGCAGGGACAGGGGCACCGGGGAGCTGTTTTTT.

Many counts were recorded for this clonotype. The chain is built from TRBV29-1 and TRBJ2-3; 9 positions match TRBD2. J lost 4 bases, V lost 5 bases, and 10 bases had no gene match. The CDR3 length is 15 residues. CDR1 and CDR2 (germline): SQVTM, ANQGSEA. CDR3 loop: CSVNHQAGGPDTQYF. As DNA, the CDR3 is TGCAGCGTTAATCACCAAGCGGGGGGTCCAGATACGCAGTATTTT.

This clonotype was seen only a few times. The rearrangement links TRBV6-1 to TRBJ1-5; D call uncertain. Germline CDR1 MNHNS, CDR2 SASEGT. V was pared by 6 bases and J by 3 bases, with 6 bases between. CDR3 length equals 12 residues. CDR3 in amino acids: CASRNFNQPQHF. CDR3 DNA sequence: TGTGCCAGCAGGAACTTCAATCAGCCCCAGCATTTT.

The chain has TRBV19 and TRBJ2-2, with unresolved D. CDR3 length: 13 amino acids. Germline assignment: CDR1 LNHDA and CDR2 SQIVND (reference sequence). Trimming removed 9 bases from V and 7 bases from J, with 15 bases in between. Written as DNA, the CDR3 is TGTGCCAGCCACCTGGGCGGTGGCGGGGAGCTGTTTTTT. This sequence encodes CASHLGGGGELFF.

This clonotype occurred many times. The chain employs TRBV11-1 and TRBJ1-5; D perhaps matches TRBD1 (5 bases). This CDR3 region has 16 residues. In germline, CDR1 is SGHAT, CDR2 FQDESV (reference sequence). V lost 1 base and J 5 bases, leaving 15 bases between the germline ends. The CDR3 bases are TGTGCCAGCAGCTTAGGAACAGGACCCACGGATCAGCCCCAGCATTTT. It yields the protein CASSLGTGPTDQPQHF. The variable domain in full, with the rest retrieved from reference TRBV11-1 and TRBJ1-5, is EAEVAQSPRYKITEKSQAVAFWCDPISGHATLYWYRQILGQGPELLVQFQDESVVDDSQLPKDRFSAERLKGVDSTLKIQPAELGDSAMYLCASSLGTGPTDQPQHFGDGTRLSIL.

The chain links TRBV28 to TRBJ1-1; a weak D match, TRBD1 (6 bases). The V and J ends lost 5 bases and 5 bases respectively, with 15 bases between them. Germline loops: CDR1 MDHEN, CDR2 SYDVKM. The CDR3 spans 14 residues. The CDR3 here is CASSRFKGDTEAFF. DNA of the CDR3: TGTGCCAGCAGTCGCTTCAAGGGGGATACTGAAGCTTTCTTT.

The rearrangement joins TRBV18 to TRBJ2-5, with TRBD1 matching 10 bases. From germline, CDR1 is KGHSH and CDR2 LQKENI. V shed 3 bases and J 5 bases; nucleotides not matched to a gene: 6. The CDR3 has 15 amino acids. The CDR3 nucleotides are TGTGCCAGCTCACCTCGACAGGGGGCCGGGGAGACCCAGTACTTC. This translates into CASSPRQGAGETQYF.

CDR3: CASSPGLAGVNGELFF. The CDR3 coding sequence is TGTGCCAGCAGCCCTGGACTAGCGGGAGTAAACGGGGAGCTGTTTTTT. The V gene is TRBV3-1, the J gene TRBJ2-2, with 13 bases identical to TRBD2. CDR3 length: 16 amino acids. J gave up 7 bases and V 4 bases, and 6 bases lay outside the gene matches. Germline-derived CDR1 and CDR2 are LGHDT and YNNKEL (reference sequence).

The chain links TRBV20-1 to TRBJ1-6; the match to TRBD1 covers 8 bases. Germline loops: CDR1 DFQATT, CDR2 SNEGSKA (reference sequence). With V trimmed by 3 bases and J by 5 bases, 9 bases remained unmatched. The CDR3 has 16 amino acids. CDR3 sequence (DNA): TGCAGTGCTAGCATTCAGGGGGCGCTCGATAATTCACCCCTCCACTTT. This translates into CSASIQGALDNSPLHF.

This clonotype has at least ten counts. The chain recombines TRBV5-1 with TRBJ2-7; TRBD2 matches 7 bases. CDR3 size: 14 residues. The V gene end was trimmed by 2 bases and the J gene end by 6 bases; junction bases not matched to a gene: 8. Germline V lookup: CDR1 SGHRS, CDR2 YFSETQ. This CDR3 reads CASSFRREASEQYF. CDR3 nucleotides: TGCGCCAGCAGCTTTCGTCGGGAGGCGAGCGAGCAGTACTTC. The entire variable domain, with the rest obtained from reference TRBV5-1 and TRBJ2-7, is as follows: KAGVTQTPRYLIKTRGQQVTLSCSPISGHRSVSWYQQTPGQGLQFLFEYFSETQRNKGNFPGRFSGRQFSNSRSEMNVSTLELGDSALYLCASSFRREASEQYFGPGTRLTVT.

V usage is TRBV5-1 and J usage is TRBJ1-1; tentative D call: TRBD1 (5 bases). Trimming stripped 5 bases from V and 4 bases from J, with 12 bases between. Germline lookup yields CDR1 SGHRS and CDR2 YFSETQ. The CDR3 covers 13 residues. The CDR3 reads CASSEGRSTEAFF. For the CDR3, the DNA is TGCGCCAGCAGTGAGGGACGGAGCACTGAAGCTTTCTTT.

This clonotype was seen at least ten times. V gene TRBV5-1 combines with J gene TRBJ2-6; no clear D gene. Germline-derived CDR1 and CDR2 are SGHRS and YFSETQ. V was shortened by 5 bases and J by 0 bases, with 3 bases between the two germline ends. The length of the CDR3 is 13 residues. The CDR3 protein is CASRSSGANVLTF. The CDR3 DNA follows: TGCGCCAGCAGGAGCTCTGGGGCCAACGTCCTGACTTTC.

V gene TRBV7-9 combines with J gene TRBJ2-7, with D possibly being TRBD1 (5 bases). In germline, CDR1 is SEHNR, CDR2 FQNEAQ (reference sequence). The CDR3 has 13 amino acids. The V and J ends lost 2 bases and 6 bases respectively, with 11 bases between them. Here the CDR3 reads CASSLILDSEQYF. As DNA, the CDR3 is TGTGCCAGCAGCTTAATTCTCGACAGCGAGCAGTACTTC.

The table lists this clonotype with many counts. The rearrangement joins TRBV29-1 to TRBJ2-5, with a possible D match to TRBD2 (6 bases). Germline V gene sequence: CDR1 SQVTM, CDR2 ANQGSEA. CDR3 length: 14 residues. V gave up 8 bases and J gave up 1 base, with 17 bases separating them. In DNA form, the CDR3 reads TGCAGCCCCCCTTCGCGGGGCCGCCAAGAGACCCAGTACTTC. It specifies CSPPSRGRQETQYF. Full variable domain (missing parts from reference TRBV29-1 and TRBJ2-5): SAVISQKPSRDICQRGTSLTIQCQVDSQVTMMFWYRQQPGQSLTLIATANQGSEATYESGFVIDKFPISRPNLTFSTLTVSNMSPEDSSIYLCSPPSRGRQETQYFGPGTRLLVL.